This TCR beta chain was profiled in a study of response to subunit inactivated influenza vaccine. Overall study findings and caveats: A suggestion made by the authors is that each seasonal influenza vaccination recruits few new T cells.

About this clonotype itself: What it recognizes is unknown.

TCRdb independently ran MiXCR on the RT-PCR reads; one entry per CDR3 protein. The data show fewer than 600,000 distinct CDR3 sequences, about 7.2% seen once. Material: PBMCs from blood, obtained around 25 months after vaccination. This sequence originates from a man between 50 and 75 years old who received an inactivated influenza vaccine.

The CDR3 sequence is CASSPREDGELFF. The CDR3 DNA reads as TGTGCCAGCAGCCCCAGGGAGGACGGGGAGCTGTTTTTT. This rearrangement joins TRBV3-1 to TRBJ2-2; TRBD2 is a possible D gene (6 bases). This CDR3 contains 13 residues. Germline CDR1 is LGHDT and CDR2 is YNNKEL (reference sequence). Trimming took 4 bases from V and 7 from J, leaving 10 bases between them. Full variable domain (outside the CDR3, taken from reference TRBV3-1 and TRBJ2-2): DTAVSQTPKYLVTQMGNDKSIKCEQNLGHDTMYWYKQDSKKFLKIMFSYNNKELIINETVPNRFSPKSPDKAHLNLHINSLELGDSAVYFCASSPREDGELFFGEGSRLTVL.